These 20 T cell receptor beta chains were sequenced from one sample in a study of blood T cell repertoires in COVID-19. Assay: immunoSEQ multiplex PCR; the TCRdb copy retains only in-frame clones and omits some. The sample holds some 220,000 clones, 85% to 90% seen once. Sequencing used PBMCs or T cells enriched from blood (not recorded which). Receptors were obtained from a woman aged 50 to 65 in a cohort exposed to, infected with or recovered from COVID-19 (not recorded which).

The chain has TRBV30 and TRBJ2-1; 9 bases match TRBD2. CDR3 length equals 15 residues. The V gene's germline CDR1 is GTSNPN and CDR2 SVGIG (reference sequence). J was trimmed by 8 bases and V by 3 bases; bases with no gene match: 11. Written as DNA, the CDR3 is TGTGCCTGGAGCTTGACCGGGACTAGCTTGGATGAGCAGTTCTTC. It codes for CAWSLTGTSLDEQFF.

The rearrangement uses TRBV12-3 or TRBV12-4 and TRBJ1-3; D perhaps matches TRBD1 (6 bases). The CDR3 length is 12 residues. V lost 11 bases to trimming and J lost 2 bases, with 10 bases between them. CDR3 sequence (DNA): TGTGCCTCCACAGGGCCTGGAAACACCATATATTTT. The encoded protein is CASTGPGNTIYF.

The chain links TRBV5-1 to TRBJ2-7, with D maybe TRBD2 (5 bases). The CDR3 has 15 residues. V lost 0 bases to trimming and J lost 3 bases, with 13 bases between them. The germline CDR1 and CDR2 sequences are SGHRS and YFSETQ. Here the CDR3 reads CASSLAISRGYEQYF. For the CDR3, the DNA is TGCGCCAGCAGCTTGGCCATATCCCGGGGCTACGAGCAGTACTTC.

This clone was detected once. V gene TRBV18 combines with J gene TRBJ2-7, with no clear D. The length of the CDR3 is 14 residues. V gave up 5 bases and J gave up 4 bases, with 15 bases separating them. Germline loops: CDR1 KGHSH, CDR2 LQKENI. CDR3 amino acids: CASSEKAGLYEQYF. In DNA, the CDR3 is TGTGCCAGCTCAGAAAAAGCTGGGCTGTACGAGCAGTACTTC.

The chain couples TRBV9 to TRBJ2-7; TRBD1 agrees at 10 bases. V shed 3 bases, J shed 5 bases, and the junction held 8 bases outside the gene matches. CDR1 is SGDLS, CDR2 YYNGEE, per germline. This CDR3 contains 15 residues. The CDR3 region is CASSAWTGGGNEQYF. The CDR3 nucleotides read TGTGCCAGCAGCGCCTGGACAGGGGGTGGCAACGAGCAGTACTTC.

The J gene is TRBJ2-1, the V gene TRBV5-1, with a tentative D call TRBD2 (5 bases). Germline V gives CDR1 SGHRS, CDR2 YFSETQ. V lost 4 bases, J lost 13 bases, and 21 bases lay in between. The CDR3 is made up of 14 amino acids. The CDR3 region is CASSHRDPVVVQFF. As DNA, the CDR3 is TGCGCCAGCAGCCACCGGGATCCCGTTGTAGTTCAGTTCTTC.

This clone appeared a few times. The V call is TRBV9, the J call TRBJ2-7, with TRBD1 identical over 7 bases. Looked up from germline, CDR1 is SGDLS and CDR2 is YYNGEE. The CDR3 loop spans 15 amino acids. The V gene end was trimmed by 0 bases and the J gene end by 3 bases; junction bases not matched to a gene: 6. CDR3 region: CASSVGRGGFYEQYF. In DNA form, the CDR3 reads TGTGCCAGCAGCGTAGGCAGAGGGGGCTTCTACGAGCAGTACTTC. Combining the CDR3 with reference TRBV9 and TRBJ2-7 gives the whole variable domain DSGVTQTPKHLITATGQRVTLRCSPRSGDLSVYWYQQSLDQGLQFLIQYYNGEERAKGNILERFSAQQFPDLHSELNLSSLELGDSALYFCASSVGRGGFYEQYFGPGTRLTVT.

V is TRBV11-1 and J is TRBJ1-2, with D perhaps matching TRBD1 (6 bases). Between the trimmed V and J ends, which lost 3 bases and 2 bases, there was a span of 10 bases. The CDR3 runs to 14 residues. Germline assignment: CDR1 SGHAT and CDR2 FQDESV (reference sequence). The CDR3 reads CASSFGQGNYGYTF. As DNA, the CDR3 is TGTGCCAGCAGCTTCGGGCAGGGGAACTATGGCTACACCTTC. Filled out from reference TRBV11-1 and TRBJ1-2, the complete variable domain reads EAEVAQSPRYKITEKSQAVAFWCDPISGHATLYWYRQILGQGPELLVQFQDESVVDDSQLPKDRFSAERLKGVDSTLKIQPAELGDSAMYLCASSFGQGNYGYTFGSGTRLTVV.

A single count supports this clone. V is TRBV9 and J is TRBJ2-5; D is possibly TRBD2 (6 bases). The CDR3 covers 15 residues. V lost 4 bases and J lost 2, with 15 bases in between. Germline assignment: CDR1 SGDLS and CDR2 YYNGEE. Here the CDR3 reads CASSPHPGGQETQYF. In nucleotides, the CDR3 is TGTGCCAGCAGCCCTCACCCCGGGGGTCAAGAGACCCAGTACTTC.

This clone was picked up a small number of times. The chain has TRBV7-9 and TRBJ1-2; 7 bases match TRBD1. Germline V gene lookup returns CDR1 SEHNR and CDR2 FQNEAQ (reference sequence). With V trimmed by 1 base and J by 8 bases, 7 bases remained unmatched. The CDR3 contains 14 residues. The CDR3 DNA is TGTGCCAGCAGCTTAGGGGGACAGAGAGGCGGCTACACCTTC. It encodes CASSLGGQRGGYTF.

This chain connects TRBV5-4 to TRBJ2-7, with a possible D match to TRBD1 (5 bases). V was cut by 0 bases and J by 7 bases, with 11 bases left in between. CDR3 size: 13 residues. Germline V CDR1 and CDR2: SGHNT, YYREEE (reference sequence). CDR3 DNA: TGTGCCAGCAGCTTGGCCAGGGATGGGGAGCAGTACTTC. As protein: CASSLARDGEQYF.

Turning to this clone: One end of the junction fails to match germline, which may point to a read error. The rearrangement uses TRBV7-7 and TRBJ2-7, with 7 bases fitting TRBD1. Germline CDR1 reads SSHAT; CDR2 reads FNYEAQ (reference sequence). This CDR3 comprises 18 residues. CDR3 nucleotides: TGTGCTAGCAGCGCACTGGGGAGCAGGGGGTCGGTAGTTTCCGAGCAGTACTTC. Protein: CASSALGSRGSVVSEQYF.

Judged by abundance, this clone is large. The gene calls are TRBV4-3 and TRBJ1-5, with D perhaps TRBD1 (5 bases). Germline CDR1 LGHNA, CDR2 YSLEER. V was cut by 0 bases and J by 11 bases, with 11 bases left in between. The CDR3 loop spans 13 amino acids. The CDR3 loop is CASSQDGGFTQHF. Here the CDR3 DNA reads TGCGCCAGCAGCCAAGATGGGGGGTTTACCCAGCATTTT.

The genes are TRBV5-1 and TRBJ1-4, with 8 bases identical to TRBD1. Germline CDR1 is SGHRS and CDR2 is YFSETQ. Losses at the gene ends were 3 bases for V and 7 bases for J; bases not matched to a gene: 11. There are 16 residues in the CDR3. The CDR3 DNA reads TGCGCCAGCAGCTGGGGGTCCGGGACAGGTCTTGAAAAACTGTTTTTT. Protein: CASSWGSGTGLEKLFF.

The rearrangement uses TRBV11-2 and TRBJ2-7; 9 nucleotides match TRBD2. CDR3 length: 16 residues. In germline, CDR1 is SGHAT, CDR2 FQNNGV. The V segment lost 2 bases and the J segment 6 bases; nucleotides outside the gene matches: 11. Here the CDR3 reads CASSLRAGGRSSEQYF. The DNA for the CDR3 is TGTGCCAGCAGCTTACGAGCGGGGGGCCGATCTAGCGAGCAGTACTTC.

The chain combines TRBV5-4 with TRBJ1-5; 12 nucleotides match TRBD1. Germline V CDR1 and CDR2: SGHNT, YYREEE (reference sequence). V gave up 0 bases and J gave up 1 base; unmatched junction bases: 8. The CDR3 is 19 amino acids. CDR3 region: CASSLAPGQGASSNQPQHF. The CDR3 DNA reads as TGTGCCAGCAGCTTGGCTCCGGGACAGGGGGCCTCGAGCAATCAGCCCCAGCATTTT.

The genes are TRBV4-3 and TRBJ2-7; the D is unclear. The CDR3 is 13 amino acids. Looked up from germline, CDR1 is LGHNA and CDR2 is YSLEER. V lost 4 bases and J 5 bases, leaving 12 bases between the germline ends. The CDR3 nucleotides read TGCGCCAGCAGCCCACGAACCGGAGACGAGCAGTACTTC. Its protein is CASSPRTGDEQYF.

The rearrangement links TRBV10-3 to TRBJ2-1, with D unclear. The length of the CDR3 is 14 residues. The germline V gene encodes CDR1 ENHRY and CDR2 SYGVKD. V lost 6 bases, J lost 0 bases, and 9 bases lay in between. The CDR3 region is CAIRSSSSYNEQFF. The CDR3 coding sequence is TGTGCCATCAGGAGCTCTAGCTCCTACAATGAGCAGTTCTTC.

The CDR3 here is CASSLEGTFSYEQYF. The CDR3 DNA reads TGCGCCAGCAGCTTGGAAGGGACATTCTCCTACGAGCAGTACTTC. The chain is built from TRBV5-1 and TRBJ2-7; a weak D match, TRBD1 (6 bases). Trimming removed 0 bases at V and 0 bases at J, with 10 bases between. CDR3 length equals 15 residues. CDR1 is SGHRS and CDR2 is YFSETQ in the germline V gene.

The rearrangement joins TRBV7-2 to TRBJ2-1; maybe TRBD2 (7 bases). The germline CDR1 and CDR2 sequences are SGHTA and FQGNSA. The CDR3 has 16 amino acids. Trimming left V 11 bases short and J 0 bases short, with 20 bases between. CDR3 bases: TGTGCCGGTAAGGGAGGGGGGCCATCCTCCTACAATGAGCAGTTCTTC. It specifies CAGKGGGPSSYNEQFF.